A single sample is the source of the 8 T cell receptor beta chains below, sequenced in a study of blood T cell repertoires in COVID-19 (TCRdb year 2020). Preparation of the library involved the immunoSEQ multiplex PCR assay. Not all clones reach the TCRdb copy of this immuneACCESS table, which keeps in-frame sequences only. Checked studies attribute under half of the gap to unresolved V genes and leave the rest unexplained. Within this sample are some 70,000 clones, with roughly 80% of them counted one time only. The ten largest clones represent approximately 40% of the sample. The sequenced material came from peripheral blood. The receptors originated from a man older than 75 with acute or convalescent COVID-19.

The rearrangement uses TRBV28 and TRBJ2-2; possibly TRBD1 for D (6 bases). The CDR3 has 15 residues. Trimming removed 4 bases from V and 0 bases from J, with 9 bases in between. The germline V gene encodes CDR1 MDHEN and CDR2 SYDVKM. This CDR3 is CASSSWTANTGELFF. The CDR3 DNA is TGTGCCAGCAGTTCATGGACAGCGAACACCGGGGAGCTGTTTTTT.

The chain uses TRBV27 and TRBJ2-7; TRBD2 matches at 16 bases. The ends lost 5 bases at V and 5 bases at J; junction bases unmatched: 18. The CDR3 length is 20 residues. Germline assignment: CDR1 MNHEY and CDR2 SMNVEV (reference sequence). The CDR3 DNA follows: TGTGCCAGCAGTCGGGACAGAGGGACTAGCGGGAGGGGGGTCCGCCACGAGCAGTACTTC. Its protein is CASSRDRGTSGRGVRHEQYF.

The rearrangement links TRBV5-1 to TRBJ2-1; 9 bases match TRBD2. This CDR3 comprises 15 residues. With 2 bases clipped from V and 8 bases from J, the junction kept 8 bases outside the gene matches. CDR1 is SGHRS, CDR2 YFSETQ, per germline. The CDR3 DNA reads TGCGCCAGCAGCTTTCGGGGCGGGAGGGAGGATGAGCAGTTCTTC. Its translation: CASSFRGGREDEQFF.

This chain connects TRBV18 to TRBJ2-7, with D possibly matching TRBD1 (6 bases). Germline loops: CDR1 KGHSH, CDR2 LQKENI. The V gene lost 0 bases and the J gene lost 5 bases, with 14 bases spanning the gap. CDR3 length: 15 residues. The CDR3 reads CASSPPNWGLHEQYF. DNA for the CDR3: TGTGCCAGCTCACCACCAAATTGGGGGCTGCACGAGCAGTACTTC.

The V call is TRBV2, the J call TRBJ2-1; 7 nucleotides agree with TRBD2. J lost 4 bases, V lost 8 bases, and 11 bases had no gene match. CDR1 and CDR2 from the germline V gene are SNHLY and FYNNEI. The CDR3 sequence is 15 residues long. CDR3 sequence reads: CASGLTGGGYNEQFF. In DNA form, the CDR3 reads TGTGCCAGCGGATTAACGGGAGGAGGATACAATGAGCAGTTCTTC.

The chain links TRBV24-1 to TRBJ1-6; D unclear. Per the germline V gene, CDR1 is KGHDR and CDR2 is SFDVKD. Between the trimmed V and J ends, which lost 1 base and 9 bases, there was a span of 15 bases. There are 16 residues in the CDR3. The CDR3 nucleotides are TGTGCCACCAGTGATTTAGTCCGGCGGATTTTTTCACCCCTCCACTTT. It translates to CATSDLVRRIFSPLHF.

The chain joins TRBV3-1 (or the pseudogene TRBV3-2) to TRBJ2-1; 13 bases are shared with TRBD2. Germline lookup yields CDR1 LGHDT and CDR2 YNNKEL (reference sequence). The junction had 5 bases not matched to a gene; V was cut back by 2 bases and J by 4 bases. The CDR3 has 17 amino acids. In DNA form, the CDR3 reads TGTGCCAGCAGCCAACCGGGACTAGCGGGAACATACAATGAGCAGTTCTTC. It codes for CASSQPGLAGTYNEQFF.

The genes are TRBV27 and TRBJ1-2; TRBD1 might be the D (6 bases). The CDR3 is 14 residues long. V was cut by 6 bases and J by 4 bases, with 15 bases left in between. Germline V lookup: CDR1 MNHEY, CDR2 SMNVEV (reference sequence). For the CDR3, the DNA is TGTGCCAGCAGGCCCACAGGGTGGCTCTATGGCTACACCTTC. Translation: CASRPTGWLYGYTF.